Listed here are 4 T cell receptor beta chains from one sample, sequenced in a study of T-cell memory formation after mild COVID-19. TCRdb passed the 5' RACE reads through MiXCR, listing each CDR3 protein once. The sample shows about 560,000 distinct CDR3 sequences, roughly 17% of them seen only once. The material sequenced was PBMCs or a T cell subset sorted from them (not recorded which). Source of these receptors: an adult woman who had mild COVID-19 (a few samples of this study predate the infection). Cell type and time point are not known.

Only a few counts were recorded for this clonotype. The V and J genes are TRBV24-1 and TRBJ2-3; D might be TRBD1 (6 bases). The CDR3 extends over 15 amino acids. CDR1 and CDR2 from the germline V gene are KGHDR and SFDVKD. V was cut by 5 bases and J by 8 bases, with 19 bases left in between. The CDR3 DNA follows: TGTGCCACCAGTGGGGGCCAGGGGTTTGGGGCTACGCAGTATTTT. This encodes CATSGGQGFGATQYF.

Only a few counts were recorded for this clonotype. V and J are TRBV14 and TRBJ2-3; no clear D. Trimming took 1 base from V and 3 from J, leaving 5 bases between them. Per germline, CDR1 SGHDN and CDR2 FVKESK. This CDR3 contains 13 residues. The CDR3 sequence is CASSQVETDTQYF. The CDR3 bases are TGTGCCAGCAGCCAAGTTGAGACAGATACGCAGTATTTT.

The rearrangement links TRBV12-3 or TRBV12-4 to TRBJ2-5; TRBD1 matches at 7 bases. This CDR3 spans 16 amino acids. Trimming at V came to 11 bases and at J to 0 bases, leaving 15 bases not matched to a gene. The CDR3 sequence is CASRRTGAMYQETQYF. CDR3 bases: TGTGCCTCGCGTCGTACAGGGGCGATGTACCAAGAGACCCAGTACTTC.

In this sample, this clonotype turned up a few times. The rearrangement uses TRBV27 and TRBJ2-3; 11 bases map to TRBD2. The V segment lost 4 bases and the J segment 11 bases; nucleotides outside the gene matches: 8. CDR1 MNHEY and CDR2 SMNVEV come from the germline V gene (reference sequence). This CDR3 has 14 amino acids. CDR3 protein: CASSSGTSGMEQYF. CDR3 DNA sequence: TGTGCCAGCAGTTCCGGGACTAGCGGAATGGAGCAGTATTTT.